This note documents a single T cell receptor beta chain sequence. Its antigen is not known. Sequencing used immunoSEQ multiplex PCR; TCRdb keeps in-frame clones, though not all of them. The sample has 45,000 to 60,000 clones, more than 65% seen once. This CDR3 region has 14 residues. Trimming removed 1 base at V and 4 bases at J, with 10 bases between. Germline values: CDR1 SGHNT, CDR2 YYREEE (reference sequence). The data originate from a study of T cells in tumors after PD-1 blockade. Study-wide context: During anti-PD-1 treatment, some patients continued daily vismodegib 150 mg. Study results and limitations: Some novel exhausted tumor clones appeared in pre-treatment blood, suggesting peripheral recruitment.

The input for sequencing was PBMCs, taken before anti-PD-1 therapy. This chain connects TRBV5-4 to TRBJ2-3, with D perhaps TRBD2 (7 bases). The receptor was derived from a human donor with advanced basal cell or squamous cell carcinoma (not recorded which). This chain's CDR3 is CASSLLGGADTQYF. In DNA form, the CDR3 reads TGTGCCAGCAGCTTGTTAGGGGGGGCAGATACGCAGTATTTT.